This is a list of T cell receptor beta chains from one sample in a study of OX40 agonist ivuxolimab in advanced cancers. Data came from immunoSEQ multiplex PCR; TCRdb stores just in-frame clones and leaves some out. The data hold about 65,000 clones, with around 86% observed a single time. Sequencing was performed on CD4+ or CD8+ T cells sorted from blood, taken in a trial of the OX40 agonist ivuxolimab. The receptor set was obtained from an adult with an advanced solid tumor such as melanoma, head and neck, liver or kidney cancer. CDR3s include the opening cysteine and the closing phenylalanine or tryptophan. D genes are given only for firm matches.

NA	TRBV5-1	TRBJ2-1	CASSFLSFAEQFF	TGCGCCAGCAGCTTTCTGAGCTTCGCTGAGCAGTTCTTC
NA	TRBV30	TRBJ2-7	CAWSRPGPGPEQYF	TGTGCCTGGAGTCGCCCGGGTCCAGGGCCCGAGCAGTACTTC
NA	TRBV25-1	TRBJ2-4	CASSESGLNIQYF	TGTGCCAGCAGTGAATCGGGCCTCAACATTCAGTACTTC
TRBD1	TRBV14	TRBJ2-7	CASSQPGTGTYEQYF	TGTGCCAGCAGCCAACCGGGGACAGGGACCTACGAGCAGTACTTC
NA	TRBV7-2	TRBJ2-2	CASSSGFTGELFF	TGTGCCAGCAGCTCAGGGTTTACCGGGGAGCTGTTTTTT
TRBD1	TRBV6-6	TRBJ2-7	CASSYRGQGPEQYF	TGTGCCAGCAGTTATCGAGGACAGGGACCCGAGCAGTACTTC
TRBD1	TRBV19	TRBJ2-7	CASTGRPGQGYEQYF	TGTGCCAGTACTGGTCGACCGGGACAGGGGTACGAGCAGTACTTC
TRBD1	TRBV6-5	TRBJ1-2	CASTSDRDGGYTF	TGTGCCAGCACCTCGGACAGGGACGGCGGCTACACCTTC
NA	TRBV5-5	TRBJ2-7	CASSLARAYEQYF	TGTGCCAGCAGCTTAGCCCGGGCCTACGAGCAGTACTTC
NA	TRBV18	TRBJ1-1	CASSPLTREGTEAFF	TGTGCCAGCTCACCACTGACCCGAGAGGGCACTGAAGCTTTCTTT